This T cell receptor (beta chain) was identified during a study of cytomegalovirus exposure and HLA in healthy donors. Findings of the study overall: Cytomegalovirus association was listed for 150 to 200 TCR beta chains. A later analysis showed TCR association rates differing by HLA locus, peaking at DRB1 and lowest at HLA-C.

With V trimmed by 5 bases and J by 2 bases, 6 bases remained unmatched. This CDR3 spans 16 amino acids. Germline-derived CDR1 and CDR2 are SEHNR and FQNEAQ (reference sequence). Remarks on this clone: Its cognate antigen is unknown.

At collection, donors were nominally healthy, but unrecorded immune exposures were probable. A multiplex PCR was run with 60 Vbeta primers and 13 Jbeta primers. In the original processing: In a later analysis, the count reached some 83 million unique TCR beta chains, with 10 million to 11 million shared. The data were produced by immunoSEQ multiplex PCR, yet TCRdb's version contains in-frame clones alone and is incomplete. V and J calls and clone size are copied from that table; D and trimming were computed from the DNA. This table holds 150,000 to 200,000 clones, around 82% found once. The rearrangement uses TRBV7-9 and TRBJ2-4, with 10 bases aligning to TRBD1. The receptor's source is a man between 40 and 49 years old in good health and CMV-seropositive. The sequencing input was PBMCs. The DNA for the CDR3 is TGTGCCAGCAGCCGGACAGGGGGAAAGTCCAAAAACATTCAGTACTTC. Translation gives CASSRTGGKSKNIQYF.